A selection of T cell receptor beta chains follows, all from one sample in a study of T cell repertoires in cytomegalovirus infection. Using its own MiXCR run on the reads, TCRdb lists one record per CDR3 protein. The table shows about 680,000 distinct CDR3 sequences, with 20% to 25% occurring only once. The sample comprised CD8+ T cells from PBMCs. Source of these receptors: a human donor in good health (CMV status not recorded). Some clones in this sample may be carry-over from other donors' samples. CDR3s include the opening cysteine and the closing phenylalanine or tryptophan. A D gene is named only where the DNA matches it firmly. Expanded clones get a size class; other rows say once, few or many, or leave the size out.

abundance	v_gene	d_gene	j_gene	CDR3nt	CDR3aa
-	TRBV6-6	-	TRBJ1-6	TGTGCCAGCAGTTACTCCTCACGGGGGGGTGATTCACCCCTCCACTTT	CASSYSSRGGDSPLHF
few	TRBV5-5	TRBD2	TRBJ2-5	TGTGCCAGCAGCTTGATAGCGGGGGGCGGCCAAGAGACCCAGTACTTC	CASSLIAGGGQETQYF
-	TRBV29-1	TRBD1	TRBJ2-1	TGCAGCGTTGTGGGGGGGACAGGGGGCTACAATGAGCAGTTCTTC	CSVVGGTGGYNEQFF
-	TRBV7-6	-	TRBJ2-2	TGTGCTAGCAGTCCTTTGGGACTTTACAACACCGGGGAGCTGTTTTTT	CASSPLGLYNTGELFF
few	TRBV20-1	TRBD2	TRBJ2-5	TGCAGTGCTAGAGAGTGGCCGGGACTAGCCCTGACCCAGTACTTC	CSAREWPGLALTQYF
few	TRBV12-3/TRBV12-4	-	TRBJ2-2	TGTGCCAGTTTTTACGGGACCGGGGAGCTGTTTTTT	CASFYGTGELFF
-	TRBV25-1	-	TRBJ1-1	TGTGCCAGCAACTCTCGTGGTGAAACTGAAGCTTTCTTT	CASNSRGETEAFF
-	TRBV28	-	TRBJ2-4	TGTTCCAGCAGCCCCAGGTGGCCCAAAAACATTCAGTACTTC	CSSSPRWPKNIQYF
many	TRBV7-8	-	TRBJ2-1	TGTGCCAGCAGCTTAGCTCCCCCCCCTAATGAGCAGTTCTTC	CASSLAPPPNEQFF
few	TRBV6-8	-	TRBJ1-2	TGTGCCAGCAGTGGGGGGACGGATCCCTATGGCTACACCTTC	CASSGGTDPYGYTF
many	TRBV7-2	-	TRBJ2-3	TGTGCCAGCAGCTTAAGGGCTCGTGACACAGATACGCAGTATTTT	CASSLRARDTDTQYF
few	TRBV6-5	-	TRBJ2-5	TGTGCCAGCAGTTATCCCCACCGGGAGGAGACCCAGTACTTC	CASSYPHREETQYF
few	TRBV6-1	TRBD2	TRBJ2-1	TGTGCCAGCACGGCGACTAGCGCCTCCAATGAGCAGTTCTTC	CASTATSASNEQFF
many	TRBV7-8	-	TRBJ1-4	TGTGCCAGCAGCTTAAAAATTTCGACAGGACCTAATGAAAAACTGTTTTTT	CASSLKISTGPNEKLFF
few	TRBV4-1	TRBD2	TRBJ2-3	TGCGCCAGCAGCCAAGAATGGGGCGGGGGGGCTGGAGATACGCAGTATTTT	CASSQEWGGGAGDTQYF
-	TRBV2	-	TRBJ2-4	TGTGCCACCATACCTCCTGGGGCCAAAAACATTCAGTACTTC	CATIPPGAKNIQYF
many	TRBV7-6	-	TRBJ2-7	TGTGCCAGCAGCTTACGTTACAGGGCCGAACCCTACGAGCAGTACTTC	CASSLRYRAEPYEQYF
-	TRBV6-6	-	TRBJ1-5	TGTGCCAGCAGTTACCTTTTTAGGGCCCAAGAAAATCAGCCCCAGCATTTT	CASSYLFRAQENQPQHF
-	TRBV20-1	-	TRBJ1-2	TGCAGTGCTAGAGGAGGGAAGGGTGGCTACACCTTC	CSARGGKGGYTF
many	TRBV12-5	-	TRBJ1-3	TGTGCTAGTGGTTCCACTGGAAACACCATATATTTT	CASGSTGNTIYF
many	TRBV7-6	-	TRBJ2-3	TGTGCCAGCAGCCTCCCAACGACGGGCATGTCACCAGATACGCAGTATTTT	CASSLPTTGMSPDTQYF
few	TRBV7-3	-	TRBJ2-1	TGTGCCAGCAGCTTCCCCCCAGAGGAGGGGTATTTTATCCATGAGCAGTTCTTC	CASSFPPEEGYFIHEQFF
few	TRBV10-3	TRBD1	TRBJ1-1	TGTGCCATCGGAGGGACAGGAACGAACACTGAAGCTTTCTTT	CAIGGTGTNTEAFF
-	TRBV6-6	TRBD1	TRBJ2-1	TGTGCCAGCACCCGGAAGGGGACAGCTACCAATGAGCAGTTCTTC	CASTRKGTATNEQFF
few	TRBV20-1	-	TRBJ1-6	TGCAGTGCTAGAAAGGGAGGTTCACCCCTCCACTTT	CSARKGGSPLHF
-	TRBV6-2/TRBV6-3	-	TRBJ2-5	TGTGCCAGCAGTTGGGACGAGACCCAGTACTTC	CASSWDETQYF
-	TRBV6-8	-	TRBJ1-2	TGTGCCAGCAGTTACTACGCCAAGGCCGCCGGCTACACCTTC	CASSYYAKAAGYTF
-	TRBV9	-	TRBJ2-1	TGTGCCAGCAGTGTCCTTGAGGCAGATAACAATGAGCAGTTCTTC	CASSVLEADNNEQFF
many	TRBV2	TRBD2	TRBJ2-1	TGTGCCAGCAGCGTTTCTTCCGGGACTAGCGGGGATAGGGAGCAGTTCTTC	CASSVSSGTSGDREQFF
few	TRBV28	TRBD1	TRBJ2-7	TGTGCCAGCAGTTTCGAGGGACAGCCGTCCTACGAGCAGTACTTC	CASSFEGQPSYEQYF
-	TRBV27	TRBD2	TRBJ2-5	TGTGCCAGCAGTTTAAATAGCGGGGGGTTAGAGACCCAGTGCTTC	CASSLNSGGLETQCF
-	TRBV7-2	-	TRBJ2-3	TGTGTCAGCAGCTCCACATGGGCTAGCACAGATACGCAGTATTTT	CVSSSTWASTDTQYF
-	TRBV7-8	-	TRBJ2-2	TGTGCCAGCAGCGACGATGGGGGCAGGAGAGCCGGGGAGCTGTTTTTT	CASSDDGGRRAGELFF
many	TRBV7-9	-	TRBJ1-3	TGTGCCAGCTGGGGGTGGGCTGGAAACACCATATATTTT	CASWGWAGNTIYF
-	TRBV20-1	-	TRBJ1-1	TGCAGTGCTAGAGCTCGGGGGGCTGAAGCTTTCTTT	CSARARGAEAFF
-	TRBV7-9	TRBD1	TRBJ1-3	TGTGCCAGCAGCTCCCGGGACAGGGGGCTCTTTGGAAACACCATATATTTT	CASSSRDRGLFGNTIYF
few	TRBV20-1	-	TRBJ2-3	TGCAGTGCTAGAGATCGGTCGGAAGGATATACGCAGTATTTT	CSARDRSEGYTQYF
few	TRBV6-5	-	TRBJ2-7	TGTGCCAGCAGTTACTCGTTGAGATCCGAGCAGTACTTC	CASSYSLRSEQYF
many	TRBV7-7	-	TRBJ2-1	TGTGCTAGCAGCTCGGGTACTAGCACATACAATGAGCAGTTCTTC	CASSSGTSTYNEQFF
-	TRBV20-1	TRBD1	TRBJ2-7	TGCAGTGCTAGAGGACAGGGGGCGCACGAGCAGTACTTC	CSARGQGAHEQYF
-	TRBV25-1	TRBD1	TRBJ2-7	TGTGCCAGCAGTGGGGACAGCAGCTCCTACGAGCAGTACTTC	CASSGDSSSYEQYF
-	TRBV20-1	TRBD2	TRBJ2-7	TGCAGTGCTAGAGAGCGGGGGGGGAACGAGCAGTACTTC	CSARERGGNEQYF